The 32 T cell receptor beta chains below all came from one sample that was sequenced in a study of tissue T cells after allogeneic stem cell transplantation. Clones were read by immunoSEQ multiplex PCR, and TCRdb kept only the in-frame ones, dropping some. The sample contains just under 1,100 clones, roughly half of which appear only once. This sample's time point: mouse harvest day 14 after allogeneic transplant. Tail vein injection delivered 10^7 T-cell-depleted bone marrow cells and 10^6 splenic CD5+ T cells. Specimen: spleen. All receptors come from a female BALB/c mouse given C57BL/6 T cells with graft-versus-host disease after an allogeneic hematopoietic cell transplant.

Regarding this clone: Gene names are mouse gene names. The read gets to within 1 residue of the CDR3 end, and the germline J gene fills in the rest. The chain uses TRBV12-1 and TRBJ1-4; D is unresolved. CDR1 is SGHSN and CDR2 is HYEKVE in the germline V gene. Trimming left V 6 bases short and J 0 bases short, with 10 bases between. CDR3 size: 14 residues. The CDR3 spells CASSLDFSNERLFF. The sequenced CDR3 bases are TGTGCCAGCAGCTTAGACTTTTCCAACGAAAGATTATTT.

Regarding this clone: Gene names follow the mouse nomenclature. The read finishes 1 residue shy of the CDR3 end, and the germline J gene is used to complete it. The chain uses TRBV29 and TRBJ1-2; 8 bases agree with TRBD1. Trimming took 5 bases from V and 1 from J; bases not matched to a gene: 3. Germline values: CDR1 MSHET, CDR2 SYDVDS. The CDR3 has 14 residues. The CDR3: CASSPGQENSDYTF. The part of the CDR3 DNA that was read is TGTGCTAGCAGTCCGGGACAGGAAAACTCCGACTACACC.

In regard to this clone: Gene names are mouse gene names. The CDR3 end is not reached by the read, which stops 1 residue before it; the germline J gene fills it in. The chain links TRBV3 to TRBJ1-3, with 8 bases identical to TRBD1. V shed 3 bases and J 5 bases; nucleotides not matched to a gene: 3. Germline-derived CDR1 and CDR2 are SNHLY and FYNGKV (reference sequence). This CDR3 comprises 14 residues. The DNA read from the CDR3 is TGTGCCAGCAGCTTCGGACAGGGACGAAATACGCTCTAT. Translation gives CASSFGQGRNTLY. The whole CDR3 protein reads CASSFGQGRNTLYF.

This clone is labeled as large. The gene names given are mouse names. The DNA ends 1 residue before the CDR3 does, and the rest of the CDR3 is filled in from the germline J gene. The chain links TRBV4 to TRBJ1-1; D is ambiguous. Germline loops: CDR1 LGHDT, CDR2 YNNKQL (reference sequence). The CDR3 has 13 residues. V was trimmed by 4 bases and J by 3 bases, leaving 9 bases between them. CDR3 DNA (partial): TGTGCCAGCAGCTTCCTCGGACACACAGAAGTCTTC. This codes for CASSFLGHTEVF. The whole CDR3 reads CASSFLGHTEVFF.

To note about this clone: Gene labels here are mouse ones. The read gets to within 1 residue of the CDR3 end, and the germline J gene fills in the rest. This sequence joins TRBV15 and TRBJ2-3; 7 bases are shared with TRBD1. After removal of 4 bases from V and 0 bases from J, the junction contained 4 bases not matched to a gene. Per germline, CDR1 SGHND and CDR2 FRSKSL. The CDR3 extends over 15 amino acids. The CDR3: CASSSGTASAETLYF. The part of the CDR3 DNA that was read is TGTGCCAGCAGTTCTGGGACAGCTAGTGCAGAAACGCTGTAT.

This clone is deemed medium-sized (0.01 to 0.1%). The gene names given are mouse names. The covered CDR3 bases are TGTGCAAGCAGCTTAGTCACTGGGGGGAGAGACACCCAGTAC. Its protein is CASSLVTGGRDTQY. The entire CDR3 is CASSLVTGGRDTQYF. The J gene is TRBJ2-5, the V gene TRBV16, with 9 bases aligning to TRBD2. The CDR3 end is not reached by the read, which stops 1 residue before it; the germline J gene fills it in. The trim removed 1 base at V and 5 bases at J, leaving 4 bases unmatched. The CDR3 is made up of 15 amino acids. Germline CDR1 SGHSA, CDR2 FRNQAP.

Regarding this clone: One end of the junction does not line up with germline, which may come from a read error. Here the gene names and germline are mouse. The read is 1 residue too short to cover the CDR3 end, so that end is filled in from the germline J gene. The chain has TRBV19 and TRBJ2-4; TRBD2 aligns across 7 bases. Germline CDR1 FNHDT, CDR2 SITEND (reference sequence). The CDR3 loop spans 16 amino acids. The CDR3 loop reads CASSIGTAASHNTLYF. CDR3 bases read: TGTGCCAGCAGTATTGGGACTGCGGCTAGTCACAACACCTTGTAC.

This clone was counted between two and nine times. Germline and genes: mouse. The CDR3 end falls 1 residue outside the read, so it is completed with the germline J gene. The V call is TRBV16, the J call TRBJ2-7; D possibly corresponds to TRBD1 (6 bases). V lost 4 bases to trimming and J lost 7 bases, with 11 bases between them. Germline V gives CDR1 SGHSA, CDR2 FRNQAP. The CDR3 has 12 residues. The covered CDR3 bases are TGTGCAAGCAGCTACAGGGTAAGGGAACAGTAC. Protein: CASSYRVREQY. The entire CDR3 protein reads CASSYRVREQYF. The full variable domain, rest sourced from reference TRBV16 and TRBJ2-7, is NAGVIQTPRHKVTGKGQEATLWCEPISGHSAVFWYRQTIVQGLEFLTYFRNQAPIDDSGMPKERFSAQMPNQSHSTLKIQSTQPQDSAVYLCASSYRVREQYFGPGTRLTVL.

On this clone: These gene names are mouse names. CDR3 bases read: TGTGCCAGCAGTGATGCCCCACAGTTTCAATCGCCCCTCTAC. It specifies CASSDAPQFQSPLY. The CDR3 reads in full as CASSDAPQFQSPLYF. This sequence joins TRBV13-1 and TRBJ1-6; no reliable D call. The read is 1 residue too short to cover the CDR3 end, so that end is filled in from the germline J gene. TRBJ1-6 is assigned to the ORF class and has an uncertain function. Germline V gives CDR1 NSHNY, CDR2 SYGAGN. V was pared by 0 bases and J by 10 bases, with 14 bases between. The CDR3 sequence is 15 residues long.

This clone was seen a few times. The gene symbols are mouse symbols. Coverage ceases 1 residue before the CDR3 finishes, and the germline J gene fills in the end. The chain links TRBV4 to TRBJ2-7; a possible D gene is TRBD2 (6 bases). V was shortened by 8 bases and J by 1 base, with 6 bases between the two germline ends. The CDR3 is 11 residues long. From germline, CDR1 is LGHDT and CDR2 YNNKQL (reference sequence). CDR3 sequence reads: CASWGSYEQYF. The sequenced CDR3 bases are TGTGCCAGCTGGGGGTCCTATGAACAGTAC.

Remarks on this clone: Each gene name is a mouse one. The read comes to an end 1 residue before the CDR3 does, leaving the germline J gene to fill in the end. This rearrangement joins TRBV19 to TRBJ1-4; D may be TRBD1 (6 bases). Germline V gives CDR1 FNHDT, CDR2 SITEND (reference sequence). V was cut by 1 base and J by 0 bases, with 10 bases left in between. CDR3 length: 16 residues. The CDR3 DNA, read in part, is TGTGCCAGCAGTATACAGGGGCCCTTTTCCAACGAAAGATTATTT. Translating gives CASSIQGPFSNERLF. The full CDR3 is CASSIQGPFSNERLFF.

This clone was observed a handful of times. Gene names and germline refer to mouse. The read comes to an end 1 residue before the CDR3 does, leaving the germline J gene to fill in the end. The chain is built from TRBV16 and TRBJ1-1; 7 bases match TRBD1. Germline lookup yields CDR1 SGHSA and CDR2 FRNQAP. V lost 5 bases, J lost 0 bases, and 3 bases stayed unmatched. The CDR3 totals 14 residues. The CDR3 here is CASSEGTANTEVFF. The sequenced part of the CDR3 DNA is TGTGCAAGCAGCGAAGGGACAGCAAACACAGAAGTCTTC.

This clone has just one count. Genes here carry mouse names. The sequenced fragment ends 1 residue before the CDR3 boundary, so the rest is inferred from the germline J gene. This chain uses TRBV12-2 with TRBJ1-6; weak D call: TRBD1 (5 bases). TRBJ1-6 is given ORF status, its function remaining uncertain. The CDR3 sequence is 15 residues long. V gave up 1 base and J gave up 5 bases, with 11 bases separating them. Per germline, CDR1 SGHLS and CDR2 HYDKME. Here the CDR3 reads CASSLGPINNSPLYF. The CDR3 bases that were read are TGTGCCAGCTCTCTGGGGCCCATTAATAATTCGCCCCTCTAC.

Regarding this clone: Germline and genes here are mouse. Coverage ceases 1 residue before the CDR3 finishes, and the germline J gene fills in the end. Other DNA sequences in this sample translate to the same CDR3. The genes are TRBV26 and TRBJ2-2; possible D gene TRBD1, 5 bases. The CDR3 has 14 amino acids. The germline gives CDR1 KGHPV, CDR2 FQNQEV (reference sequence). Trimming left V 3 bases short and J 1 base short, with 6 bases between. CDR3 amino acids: CASSLGQNTGQLYF. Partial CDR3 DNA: TGTGCCAGCAGTCTCGGACAAAACACCGGGCAGCTCTAC.

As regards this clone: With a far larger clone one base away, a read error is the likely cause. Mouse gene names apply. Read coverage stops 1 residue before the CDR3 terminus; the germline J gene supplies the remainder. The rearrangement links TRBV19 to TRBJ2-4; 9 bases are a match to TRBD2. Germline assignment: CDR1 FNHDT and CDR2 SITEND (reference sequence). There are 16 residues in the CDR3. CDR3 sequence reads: CASRIGTGSSQNTLYF. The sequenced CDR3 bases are TGTGCCAGCCGTATTGGGACTGGGTCTAGTCAAAACACCTTGTAC.

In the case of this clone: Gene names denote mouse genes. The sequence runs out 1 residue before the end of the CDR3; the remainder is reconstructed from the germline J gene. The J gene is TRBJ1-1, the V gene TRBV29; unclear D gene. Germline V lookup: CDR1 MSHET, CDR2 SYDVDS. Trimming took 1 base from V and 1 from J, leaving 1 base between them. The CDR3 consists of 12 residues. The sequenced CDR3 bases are TGTGCTAGCAGTTTATGGAACACAGAAGTCTTC. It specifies CASSLWNTEVF. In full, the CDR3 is CASSLWNTEVFF.

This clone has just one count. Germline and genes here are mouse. The CDR3 DNA, read in part, is TGTGCCAGCAGTCGACAGGGCGCAAACACCGGGCAGCTCTAC. Translated: CASSRQGANTGQLY. The full CDR3 protein is CASSRQGANTGQLYF. The chain couples TRBV15 to TRBJ2-2, with TRBD1 matching over 7 bases. With the read ending 1 residue before the CDR3 end, the germline J gene is used to fill in that end. The CDR3 runs 15 residues. Per germline, CDR1 SGHND and CDR2 FRSKSL. V gave up 5 bases and J gave up 0 bases; unmatched junction bases: 3.

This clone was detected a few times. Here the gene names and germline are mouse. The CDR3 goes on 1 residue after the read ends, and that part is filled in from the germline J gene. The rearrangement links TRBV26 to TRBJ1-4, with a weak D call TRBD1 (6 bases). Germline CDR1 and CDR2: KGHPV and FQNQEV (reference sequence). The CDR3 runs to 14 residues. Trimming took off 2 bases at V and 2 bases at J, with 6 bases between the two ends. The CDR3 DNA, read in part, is TGTGCCAGCAGTCTGAGGGGGTCCAACGAAAGATTATTT. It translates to CASSLRGSNERLF. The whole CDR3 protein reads CASSLRGSNERLFF.

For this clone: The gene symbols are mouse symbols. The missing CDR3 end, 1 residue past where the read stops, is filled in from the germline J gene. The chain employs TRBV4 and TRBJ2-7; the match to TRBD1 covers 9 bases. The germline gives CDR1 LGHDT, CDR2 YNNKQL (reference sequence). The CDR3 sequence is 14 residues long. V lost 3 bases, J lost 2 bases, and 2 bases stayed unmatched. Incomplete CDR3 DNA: TGTGCCAGCAGCTACAACAGGGGGCCCTATGAACAGTAC. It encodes CASSYNRGPYEQY. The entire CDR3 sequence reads CASSYNRGPYEQYF.

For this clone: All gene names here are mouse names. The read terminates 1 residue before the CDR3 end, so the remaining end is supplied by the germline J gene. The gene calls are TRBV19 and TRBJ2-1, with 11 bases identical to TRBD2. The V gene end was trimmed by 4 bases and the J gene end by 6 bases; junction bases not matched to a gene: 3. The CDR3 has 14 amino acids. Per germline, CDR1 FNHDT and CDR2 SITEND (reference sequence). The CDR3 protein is CASSPTGGVAEQFF. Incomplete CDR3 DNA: TGTGCCAGCAGTCCGACTGGGGGGGTTGCTGAGCAGTTC.

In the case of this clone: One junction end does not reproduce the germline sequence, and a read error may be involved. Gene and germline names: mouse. The sequenced CDR3 bases are TGTGCTAGCGGTTTTGGGGGGCTTGCAGAAACGCTGTAT. Protein product: CASGFGGLAETLY. The full-length CDR3 reads as CASGFGGLAETLYF. The chain joins TRBV29 to TRBJ2-3, with D perhaps TRBD2 (7 bases). The CDR3 is cut off 1 residue early in the read; its end comes from the germline J gene. The CDR3 loop spans 14 amino acids. The germline gives CDR1 MSHET, CDR2 SYDVDS.

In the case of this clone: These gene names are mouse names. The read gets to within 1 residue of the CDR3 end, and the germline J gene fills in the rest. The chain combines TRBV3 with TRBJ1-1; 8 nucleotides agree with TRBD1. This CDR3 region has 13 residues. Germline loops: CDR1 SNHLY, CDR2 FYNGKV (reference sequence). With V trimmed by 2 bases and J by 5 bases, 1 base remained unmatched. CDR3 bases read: TGTGCCAGCAGCTTAAGACAGGGGACAGAAGTCTTC. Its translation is CASSLRQGTEVF. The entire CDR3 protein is CASSLRQGTEVFF.

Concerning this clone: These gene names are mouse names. CDR3 DNA, as far as it was read: TGTGCCTGGAGTCTGGGGGGGTATCAAAACACCTTGTAC. Translated: CAWSLGGYQNTLY. The complete CDR3 protein is CAWSLGGYQNTLYF. This chain uses TRBV31 with TRBJ2-4; 7 bases fit TRBD2. The sequenced fragment ends 1 residue before the CDR3 boundary, so the rest is inferred from the germline J gene. Germline V CDR1 and CDR2: GKSSPN, SITVG. CDR3 size: 14 residues. The V gene end was trimmed by 0 bases and the J gene end by 2 bases; junction bases not matched to a gene: 2.

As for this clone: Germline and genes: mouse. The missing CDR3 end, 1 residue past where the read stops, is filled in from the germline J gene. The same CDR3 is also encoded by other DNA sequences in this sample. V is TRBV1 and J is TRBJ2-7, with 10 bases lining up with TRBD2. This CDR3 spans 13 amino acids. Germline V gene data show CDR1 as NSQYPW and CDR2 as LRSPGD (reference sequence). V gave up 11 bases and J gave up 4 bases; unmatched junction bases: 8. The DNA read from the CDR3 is TGCACCGCAGGGAGACTGGGGGGTTATGAACAGTAC. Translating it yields CTAGRLGGYEQY. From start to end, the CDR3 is CTAGRLGGYEQYF.

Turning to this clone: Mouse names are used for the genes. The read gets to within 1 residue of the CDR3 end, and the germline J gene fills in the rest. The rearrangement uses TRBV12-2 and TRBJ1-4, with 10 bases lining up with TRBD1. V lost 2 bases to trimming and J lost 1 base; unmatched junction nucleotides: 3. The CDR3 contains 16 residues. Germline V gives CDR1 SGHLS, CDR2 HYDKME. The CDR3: CASSPDRGPSNERLFF. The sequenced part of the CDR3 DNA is TGTGCCAGCTCTCCTGACAGGGGGCCTTCCAACGAAAGATTATTT.

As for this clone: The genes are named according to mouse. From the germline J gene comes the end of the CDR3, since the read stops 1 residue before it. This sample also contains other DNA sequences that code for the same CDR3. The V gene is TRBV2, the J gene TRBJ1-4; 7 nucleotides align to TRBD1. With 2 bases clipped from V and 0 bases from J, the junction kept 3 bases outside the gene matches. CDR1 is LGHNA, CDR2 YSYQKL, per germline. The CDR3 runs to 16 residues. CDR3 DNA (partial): TGTGCCAGCAGCCAAAGGACAGGAGTTTCCAACGAAAGATTATTT. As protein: CASSQRTGVSNERLF. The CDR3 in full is CASSQRTGVSNERLFF. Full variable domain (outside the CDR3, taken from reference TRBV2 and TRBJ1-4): DPKIIQKPKYLVAVTGSEKILICEQYLGHNAMYWYRQSAKKPLEFMFSYSYQKLMDNQTASSRFQPQSSKKNHLDLQITALKPDDSATYFCASSQRTGVSNERLFFGHGTKLSVL.

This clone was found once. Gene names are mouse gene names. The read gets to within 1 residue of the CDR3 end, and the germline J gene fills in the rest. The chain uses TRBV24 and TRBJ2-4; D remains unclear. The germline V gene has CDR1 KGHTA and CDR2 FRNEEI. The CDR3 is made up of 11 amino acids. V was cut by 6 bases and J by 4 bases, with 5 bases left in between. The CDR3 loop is CASSLENTLYF. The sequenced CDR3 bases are TGTGCCAGCAGCCTGGAAAACACCTTGTAC.

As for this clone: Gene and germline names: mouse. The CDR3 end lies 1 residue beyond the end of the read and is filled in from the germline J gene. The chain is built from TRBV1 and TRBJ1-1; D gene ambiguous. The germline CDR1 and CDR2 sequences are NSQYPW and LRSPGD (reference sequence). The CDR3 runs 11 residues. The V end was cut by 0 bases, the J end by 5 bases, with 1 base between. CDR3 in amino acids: CTCSAETEVFF. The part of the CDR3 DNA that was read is TGCACCTGCAGTGCAGAGACAGAAGTCTTC.

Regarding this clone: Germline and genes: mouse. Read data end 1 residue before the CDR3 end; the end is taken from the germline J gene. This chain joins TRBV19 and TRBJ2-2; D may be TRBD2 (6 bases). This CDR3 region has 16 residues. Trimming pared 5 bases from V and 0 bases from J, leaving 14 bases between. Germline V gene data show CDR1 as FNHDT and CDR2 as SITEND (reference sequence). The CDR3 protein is CASRTWGPPNTGQLYF. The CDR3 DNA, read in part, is TGTGCCAGCAGAACCTGGGGCCCACCAAACACCGGGCAGCTCTAC.

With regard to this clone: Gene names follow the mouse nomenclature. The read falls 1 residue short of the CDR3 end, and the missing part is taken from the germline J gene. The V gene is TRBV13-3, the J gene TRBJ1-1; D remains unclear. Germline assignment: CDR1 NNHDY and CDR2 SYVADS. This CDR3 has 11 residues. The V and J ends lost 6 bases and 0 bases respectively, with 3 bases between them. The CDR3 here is CASTQNTEVFF. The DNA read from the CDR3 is TGTGCCAGCACGCAGAACACAGAAGTCTTC.

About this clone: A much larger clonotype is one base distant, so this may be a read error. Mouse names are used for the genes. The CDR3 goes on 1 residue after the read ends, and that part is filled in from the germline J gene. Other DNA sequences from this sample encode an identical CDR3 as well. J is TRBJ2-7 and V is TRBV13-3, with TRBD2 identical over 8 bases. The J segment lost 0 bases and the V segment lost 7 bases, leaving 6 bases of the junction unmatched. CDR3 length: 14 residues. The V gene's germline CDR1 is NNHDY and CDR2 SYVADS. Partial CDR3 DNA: TGTGCCAGCGGTGGGGGGGGCAGCTCCTATGAACAGTAC. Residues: CASGGGGSSYEQY. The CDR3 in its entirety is CASGGGGSSYEQYF.

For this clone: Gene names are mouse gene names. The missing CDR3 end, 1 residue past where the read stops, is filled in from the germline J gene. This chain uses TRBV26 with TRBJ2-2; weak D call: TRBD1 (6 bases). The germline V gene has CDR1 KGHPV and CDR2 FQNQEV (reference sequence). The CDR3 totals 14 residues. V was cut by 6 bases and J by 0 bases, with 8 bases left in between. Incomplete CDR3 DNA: TGTGCCAGCAGCCGGACAGCAAACACCGGGCAGCTCTAC. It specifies CASSRTANTGQLY. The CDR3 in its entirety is CASSRTANTGQLYF.